This TCR beta chain originates from a study of blood T cell repertoires in COVID-19. About the research overall: COVID-19 samples collected from the United States, Italy and Spain covered acute and convalescent phases. PBMCs, B-cell-depleted T cells, or T cells were the source of the cDNA or gDNA that made up the material.

The CDR3 is made up of 13 amino acids. Deletions cut 10 bases from V and 0 bases from J, with 12 bases between. In the original processing: Amplification from reference gene primers served as the basis for estimated nucleated cell counts. Measured with immunoSEQ multiplex PCR; TCRdb has only the in-frame clones, and not every one. V and J calls plus clone size are reproduced from that table; the DNA served to infer D and trimming. The sample has more than 150,000 clones, about nine tenths seen once. This TCR came from a man between 40 and 49 years old with acute or convalescent COVID-19. Sequencing used peripheral blood. The chain recombines TRBV12-3 or TRBV12-4 with TRBJ1-2, with D unresolved. The CDR3 here is CAIVRRSNYGYTF. The CDR3, as DNA: TGTGCCATTGTCAGGAGGTCTAACTATGGCTACACCTTC.